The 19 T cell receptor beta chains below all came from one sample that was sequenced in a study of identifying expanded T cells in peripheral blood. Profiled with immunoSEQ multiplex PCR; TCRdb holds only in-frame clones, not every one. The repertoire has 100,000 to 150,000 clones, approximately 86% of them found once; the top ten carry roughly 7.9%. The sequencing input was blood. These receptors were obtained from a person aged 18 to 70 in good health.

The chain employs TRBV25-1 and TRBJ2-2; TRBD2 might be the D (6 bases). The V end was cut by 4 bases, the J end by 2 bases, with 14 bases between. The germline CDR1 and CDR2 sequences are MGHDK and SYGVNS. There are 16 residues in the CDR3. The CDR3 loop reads CASSASGTGNTGELFF. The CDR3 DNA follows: TGTGCCAGCAGTGCCTCCGGGACTGGAAACACCGGGGAGCTGTTTTTT.

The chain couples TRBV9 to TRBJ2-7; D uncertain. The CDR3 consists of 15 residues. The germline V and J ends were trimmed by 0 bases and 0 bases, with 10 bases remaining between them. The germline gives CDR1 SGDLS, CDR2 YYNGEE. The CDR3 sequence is CASSVVGGASYEQYF. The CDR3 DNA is TGTGCCAGCAGCGTAGTTGGTGGCGCCTCCTACGAGCAGTACTTC.

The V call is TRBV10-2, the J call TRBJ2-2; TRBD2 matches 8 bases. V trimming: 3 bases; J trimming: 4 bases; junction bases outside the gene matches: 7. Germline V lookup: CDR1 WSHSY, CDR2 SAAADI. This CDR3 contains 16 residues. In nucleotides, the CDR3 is TGCGCCAGCAGTGATACGGGAGGGCCGAGCACCGGGGAGCTGTTTTTT. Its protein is CASSDTGGPSTGELFF.

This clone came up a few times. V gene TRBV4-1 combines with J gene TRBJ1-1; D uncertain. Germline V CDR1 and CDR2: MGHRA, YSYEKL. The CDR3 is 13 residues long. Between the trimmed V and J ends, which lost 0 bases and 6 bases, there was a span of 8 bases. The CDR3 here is CASSQDGDPEAFF. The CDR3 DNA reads TGCGCCAGCAGCCAAGATGGGGATCCTGAAGCTTTCTTT.

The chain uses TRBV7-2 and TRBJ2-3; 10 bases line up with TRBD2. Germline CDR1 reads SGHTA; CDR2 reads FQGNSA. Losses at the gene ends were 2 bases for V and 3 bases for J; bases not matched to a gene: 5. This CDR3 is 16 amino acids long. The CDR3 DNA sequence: TGTGCCAGCAGCTTAAGGAGCGGGGGGGGAACAGATACGCAGTATTTT. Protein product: CASSLRSGGGTDTQYF. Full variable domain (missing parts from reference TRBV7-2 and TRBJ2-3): GAGVSQSPSNKVTEKGKDVELRCDPISGHTALYWYRQSLGQGLEFLIYFQGNSAPDKSGLPSDRFSAERTGGSVSTLTIQRTQQEDSAVYLCASSLRSGGGTDTQYFGPGTRLTVL.

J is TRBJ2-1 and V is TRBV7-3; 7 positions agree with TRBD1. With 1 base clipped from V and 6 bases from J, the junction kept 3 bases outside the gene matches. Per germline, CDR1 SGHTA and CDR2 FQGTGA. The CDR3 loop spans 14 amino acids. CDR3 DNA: TGTGCCAGCAGCTTAAATGCAGGGGGCAATGAGCAGTTCTTC. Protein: CASSLNAGGNEQFF.

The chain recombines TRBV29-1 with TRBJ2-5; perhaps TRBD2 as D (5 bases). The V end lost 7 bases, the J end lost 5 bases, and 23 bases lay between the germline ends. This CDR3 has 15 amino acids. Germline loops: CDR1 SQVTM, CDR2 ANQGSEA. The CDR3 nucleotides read TGCAGCGCCGACTGGGATGCGGCAGGAGGTGAGACCCAGTACTTC. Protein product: CSADWDAAGGETQYF.

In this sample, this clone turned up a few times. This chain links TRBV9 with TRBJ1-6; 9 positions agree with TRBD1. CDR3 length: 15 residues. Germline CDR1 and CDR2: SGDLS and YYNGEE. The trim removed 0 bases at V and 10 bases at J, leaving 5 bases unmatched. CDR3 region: CASSVVGQGKSPLHF. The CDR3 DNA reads TGTGCCAGCAGCGTAGTGGGACAGGGAAAATCACCCCTCCACTTT.

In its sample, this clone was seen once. CDR3 in amino acids: CASSVDRSGAPRSGYTF. CDR3 in DNA: TGTGCCAGCAGCGTAGATCGGTCCGGGGCCCCCCGAAGTGGCTACACCTTC. The chain combines TRBV9 with TRBJ1-2; a possible D gene is TRBD1 (5 bases). V lost 0 bases to trimming and J lost 7 bases, with 22 bases between them. Looked up from germline, CDR1 is SGDLS and CDR2 is YYNGEE. CDR3 size: 17 residues.

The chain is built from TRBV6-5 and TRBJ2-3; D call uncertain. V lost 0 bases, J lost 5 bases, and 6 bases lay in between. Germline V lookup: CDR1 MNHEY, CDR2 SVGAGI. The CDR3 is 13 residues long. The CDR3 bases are TGTGCCAGCAGTTACTCGCAGGTAGATACGCAGTATTTT. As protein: CASSYSQVDTQYF.

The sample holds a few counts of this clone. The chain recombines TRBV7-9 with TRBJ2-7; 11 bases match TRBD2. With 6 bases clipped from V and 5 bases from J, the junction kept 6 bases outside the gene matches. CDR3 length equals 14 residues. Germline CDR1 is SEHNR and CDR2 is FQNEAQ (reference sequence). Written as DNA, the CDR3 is TGTGCCAGCAGAACTAGCGGGGGAGACCACGAGCAGTACTTC. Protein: CASRTSGGDHEQYF.

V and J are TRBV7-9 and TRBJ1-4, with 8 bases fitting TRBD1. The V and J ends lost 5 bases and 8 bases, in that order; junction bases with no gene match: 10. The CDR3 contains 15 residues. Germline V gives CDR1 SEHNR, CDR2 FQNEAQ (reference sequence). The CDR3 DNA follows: TGTGCCAGCAGCCGCTCCGGACAGGGTAGCGAAAAACTGTTTTTT. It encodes CASSRSGQGSEKLFF.

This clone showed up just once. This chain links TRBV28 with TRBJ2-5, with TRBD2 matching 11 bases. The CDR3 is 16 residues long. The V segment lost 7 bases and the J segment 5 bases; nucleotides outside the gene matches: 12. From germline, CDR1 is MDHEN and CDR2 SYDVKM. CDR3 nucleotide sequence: TGTGCCAGCAACTTGGGGACTAGCGGACGGGGGGAGACCCAGTACTTC. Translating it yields CASNLGTSGRGETQYF.

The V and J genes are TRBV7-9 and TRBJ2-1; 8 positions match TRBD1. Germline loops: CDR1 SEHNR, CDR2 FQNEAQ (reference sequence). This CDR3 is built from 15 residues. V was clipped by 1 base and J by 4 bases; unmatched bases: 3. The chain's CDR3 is CASSLGTGLYNEQFF. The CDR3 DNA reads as TGTGCCAGCAGCTTAGGGACAGGGTTGTACAATGAGCAGTTCTTC.

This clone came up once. Here the CDR3 reads CASSARGGGAYNEQFF. DNA for the CDR3: TGTGCCAGCAGTGCTCGAGGTGGGGGGGCCTACAATGAGCAGTTCTTC. The chain links TRBV6-1 to TRBJ2-1, with TRBD2 matching over 7 bases. V lost 4 bases, J lost 2 bases, and 8 bases stayed unmatched. CDR1 and CDR2 (germline): MNHNS, SASEGT. The CDR3 loop spans 16 amino acids.

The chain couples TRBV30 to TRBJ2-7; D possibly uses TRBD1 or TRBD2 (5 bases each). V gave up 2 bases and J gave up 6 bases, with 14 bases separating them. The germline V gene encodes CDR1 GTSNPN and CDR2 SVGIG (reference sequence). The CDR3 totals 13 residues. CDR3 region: CAWSPWDDGEQYF. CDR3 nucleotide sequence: TGTGCCTGGAGTCCATGGGACGACGGCGAGCAGTACTTC.

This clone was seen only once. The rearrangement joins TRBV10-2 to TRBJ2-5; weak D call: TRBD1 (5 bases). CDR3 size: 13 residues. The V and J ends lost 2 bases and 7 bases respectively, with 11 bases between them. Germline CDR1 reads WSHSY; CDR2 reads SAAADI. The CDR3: CASSEMGQSTQYF. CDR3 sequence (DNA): TGCGCCAGCAGTGAGATGGGGCAATCGACCCAGTACTTC.

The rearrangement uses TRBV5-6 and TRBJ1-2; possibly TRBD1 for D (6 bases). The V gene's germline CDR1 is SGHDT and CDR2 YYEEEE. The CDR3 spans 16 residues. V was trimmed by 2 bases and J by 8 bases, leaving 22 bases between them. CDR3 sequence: CASSFGIGTGTRGYTF. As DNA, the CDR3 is TGTGCCAGCAGCTTTGGAATTGGCACAGGGACAAGAGGCTACACCTTC. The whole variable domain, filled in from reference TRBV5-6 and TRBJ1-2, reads DAGVTQSPTHLIKTRGQQVTLRCSPKSGHDTVSWYQQALGQGPQFIFQYYEEEERQRGNFPDRFSGHQFPNYSSELNVNALLLGDSALYLCASSFGIGTGTRGYTFGSGTRLTVV.

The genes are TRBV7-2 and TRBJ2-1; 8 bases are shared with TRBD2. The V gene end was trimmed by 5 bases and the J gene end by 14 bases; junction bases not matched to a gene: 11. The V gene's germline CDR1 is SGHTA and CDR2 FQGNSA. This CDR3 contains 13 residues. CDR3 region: CASSPNSGGPKFF. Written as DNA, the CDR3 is TGTGCCAGCAGCCCCAACTCGGGAGGGCCTAAGTTCTTC.